This is a list of T cell receptor beta chains from one sample in a study of sequential checkpoint blockade in melanoma. Data came from immunoSEQ multiplex PCR; TCRdb stores just in-frame clones and leaves some out. In the table there are 30,000 or so clones, about 86% of which are singletons. Sample: CD8+ T cells sorted from blood (inferred from file names), taken from a patient given nivolumab and ipilimumab in sequence. The source of these receptors is a human donor with melanoma. Both conserved end residues are part of each CDR3. A D gene is named only where the DNA matches it firmly. Expanded clones get a size class; other rows say once, few or many, or leave the size out.

clone_size	d_call	v_call	j_call	cdr3_aa	cdr3_nt
NA	TRBD1	TRBV27	TRBJ2-2	CASSLSVGDRGPGELFF	TGTGCCAGCAGTTTAAGTGTTGGGGACAGGGGGCCCGGGGAGCTGTTTTTT
NA	NA	TRBV19	TRBJ2-7	CASSSRQSNYEQYF	TGTGCCAGTAGTTCAAGACAGAGTAACTACGAGCAGTACTTC
NA	NA	TRBV29-1	TRBJ2-1	CSVVGVGNEQFF	TGCAGCGTTGTAGGGGTCGGTAATGAGCAGTTCTTC
NA	NA	TRBV4-3	TRBJ2-3	CASSPRRAGPDTQYF	TGCGCCAGCAGCCCGAGGAGGGCGGGTCCCGATACGCAGTATTTT
NA	TRBD1	TRBV2	TRBJ2-1	CASADPRTGSNEQFF	TGTGCCAGCGCGGACCCCCGGACAGGGTCCAATGAGCAGTTCTTC
NA	NA	TRBV29-1	TRBJ2-7	CSVAPRRGYEQYF	TGCAGCGTTGCCCCTCGGCGAGGTTACGAGCAGTACTTC
NA	NA	TRBV19	TRBJ1-5	CASSISGWPNQPQHF	TGTGCCAGTAGTATAAGCGGGTGGCCCAATCAGCCCCAGCATTTT
NA	TRBD2	TRBV25-1	TRBJ2-2	CASSELAGDTGELFF	TGTGCCAGCAGTGAGTTAGCGGGAGACACCGGGGAGCTGTTTTTT
NA	TRBD2	TRBV7-2	TRBJ2-5	CASSLTPAGGRETQYF	TGTGCCAGCAGCTTAACTCCAGCGGGGGGGCGGGAGACCCAGTACTTC
NA	TRBD1	TRBV27	TRBJ2-7	CASSSGTGIHEQYF	TGTGCCAGCAGTTCCGGGACAGGGATTCACGAGCAGTACTTC
once	TRBD2	TRBV25-1	TRBJ2-7	CASRPRLAGAPTAF	TGTGCCAGCAGACCAAGACTAGCGGGGGCCCCAACCGCCTTC
NA	NA	TRBV15	TRBJ2-7	CATSSGGYEQYF	TGTGCCACCAGCAGCGGGGGCTACGAGCAGTACTTC
NA	NA	TRBV5-4	TRBJ2-7	CASSSSSSSYEQYF	TGTGCCAGCAGCTCCTCTAGCAGCTCCTACGAGCAGTACTTC
once	TRBD2	TRBV29-1	TRBJ2-5	CSVEKSGAGETQYF	TGCAGCGTTGAAAAAAGCGGGGCGGGAGAGACCCAGTACTTC
NA	TRBD2	TRBV7-8	TRBJ2-3	CASSLGLAGGISSTDTQYF	TGTGCCAGCAGCTTAGGTCTAGCGGGGGGAATATCTAGCACAGATACGCAGTATTTT
NA	TRBD1	TRBV5-6	TRBJ2-7	CASSPGTGGEQYF	TGTGCCAGCAGCCCCGGGACAGGGGGCGAGCAGTACTTC
NA	NA	TRBV21-1	TRBJ2-3	CASSNSNRDTDTQYF	TGTGCCAGCAGCAACTCTAACAGGGACACAGATACGCAGTATTTT
NA	NA	TRBV7-6	TRBJ2-1	CASSFSRNNEQFF	TGTGCCAGCAGCTTCTCTAGAAACAATGAGCAGTTCTTC
NA	TRBD2	TRBV2	TRBJ2-2	CASNLLRLAGGPNGELFF	TGTGCCAGCAATCTACTCAGACTAGCGGGGGGGCCGAACGGGGAGCTGTTTTTT
few	TRBD2	TRBV6-6	TRBJ2-7	CASSYGTSSYEQYF	TGTGCCAGCAGTTACGGGACTAGCTCCTACGAGCAGTACTTC
NA	TRBD1	TRBV4-3	TRBJ1-1	CASSFQGAREAFF	TGCGCCAGCAGTTTTCAGGGGGCTAGGGAAGCTTTCTTT
NA	NA	TRBV10-3	TRBJ1-1	CAISESAVIVNTEAFF	TGTGCCATCAGTGAGTCGGCGGTTATCGTGAACACTGAAGCTTTCTTT
NA	TRBD2	TRBV19	TRBJ2-3	CASRNRRGGPSTDTQYF	TGTGCCAGTAGAAACCGACGGGGGGGCCCTTCCACAGATACGCAGTATTTT
NA	NA	TRBV5-5	TRBJ2-7	CASSLASREPLSEQYF	TGTGCCAGCAGCTTGGCCAGCAGGGAACCCCTCAGCGAGCAGTACTTC
NA	TRBD2	TRBV7-6	TRBJ2-3	CASSLVGTSGRTDTQYF	TGTGCCAGCAGCTTAGTCGGGACTAGCGGGCGCACAGATACGCAGTATTTT
NA	NA	TRBV4-2	TRBJ2-2	CASSQWWSNTGELFF	TGTGCCAGCAGCCAATGGTGGTCGAACACCGGGGAGCTGTTCTTT
NA	TRBD1	TRBV7-9	TRBJ2-5	CASSSGQGGTQYF	TGTGCCAGCAGCTCAGGACAGGGGGGGACCCAGTACTTC
NA	TRBD2	TRBV30	TRBJ2-2	CAWSVGAGDGELFF	TGTGCCTGGAGTGTAGGGGCGGGGGACGGGGAGCTGTTTTTT
NA	NA	TRBV9	TRBJ2-6	CASSGDSHPSGADVLTF	TGTGCCAGCAGCGGAGACAGCCATCCCTCTGGGGCCGACGTCCTGACTTTC
few	TRBD2	TRBV4-2	TRBJ2-7	CASSQGAGGHYEQYF	TGTGCCAGCAGCCAAGGGGCGGGGGGGCACTACGAGCAGTACTTC
NA	TRBD2	TRBV6-5	TRBJ2-7	CASRAIAGGPYEQYF	TGTGCCAGCAGAGCGATAGCGGGAGGGCCTTACGAGCAGTACTTC
medium-sized	TRBD1	TRBV9	TRBJ2-3	CASSDQRGQVYTDTQYF	TGTGCCAGCAGTGACCAGAGAGGACAGGTTTACACAGATACGCAGTATTTT
NA	NA	TRBV27	TRBJ2-7	CASSSIRPYEQYF	TGTGCCAGCAGTTCAATCAGGCCCTACGAGCAGTACTTC
once	NA	TRBV15	TRBJ2-1	CATSRDEYLSSYNEQFF	TGTGCCACCAGCAGAGATGAATACCTGAGCTCCTACAATGAGCAGTTCTTC
NA	TRBD2	TRBV6-5	TRBJ2-1	CASSYSSGEKGNEQFF	TGTGCCAGCAGTTACTCCAGCGGGGAAAAAGGCAATGAGCAGTTCTTC